These 10 T cell receptor beta chains were sequenced from one sample in a study of blood T cell repertoires in COVID-19. The data were produced by immunoSEQ multiplex PCR, yet TCRdb's version contains in-frame clones alone and is incomplete. The sample yields around 260,000 clones, 80% to 90% seen once. Input material: PBMCs or T cells enriched from blood (not recorded which). All receptors derive from a woman in her 30s who had recovered from COVID-19.

This chain links TRBV15 with TRBJ1-5; 8 bases fit TRBD1. The V and J ends lost 7 bases and 9 bases, in that order; junction bases with no gene match: 11. Looked up from germline, CDR1 is LNHNV and CDR2 is YYDKDF (reference sequence). The CDR3 has 14 amino acids. CDR3 residues: CATKRQGSPWPQHF. CDR3 DNA sequence: TGTGCCACCAAGAGACAGGGGAGCCCTTGGCCCCAGCATTTT.

This clone was seen only a few times. V gene TRBV24-1 combines with J gene TRBJ2-2; 10 positions match TRBD1. The CDR3 runs 16 residues. From germline, CDR1 is KGHDR and CDR2 SFDVKD. Trimming took 3 bases from V and 4 from J; bases not matched to a gene: 4. CDR3 amino acids: CATSDPGTGVTGELFF. The CDR3 DNA reads TGTGCCACCAGTGATCCAGGGACAGGGGTCACCGGGGAGCTGTTTTTT.

The rearrangement joins TRBV4-1 to TRBJ1-2; possible D gene TRBD1, 5 bases. Germline V gene data show CDR1 as MGHRA and CDR2 as YSYEKL. V shed 4 bases and J shed 2 bases, with 11 bases lying between them. The CDR3 has 14 residues. The CDR3 spells CASSPNSGNYGYTF. The CDR3 nucleotides are TGCGCCAGCAGCCCCAACTCAGGGAACTATGGCTACACCTTC.

The chain is built from TRBV18 and TRBJ2-7, with D perhaps matching TRBD1 (5 bases). The CDR3 is 14 amino acids. With 5 bases removed from V and 3 bases from J, the gap between germline ends came to 14 bases. Germline CDR1 is KGHSH and CDR2 is LQKENI. The CDR3 is CASSLVGVDYEQYF. Written as DNA, the CDR3 is TGTGCCAGCTCATTAGTAGGGGTGGACTACGAGCAGTACTTC.

The CDR3 here is CASSPSRQGGYTF. CDR3 sequence (DNA): TGTGCCAGCTCACCATCTCGACAGGGCGGCTACACCTTC. The chain recombines TRBV18 with TRBJ1-2, with 7 positions matching TRBD1. The V segment lost 2 bases and the J segment 8 bases; nucleotides outside the gene matches: 5. The germline CDR1 and CDR2 sequences are KGHSH and LQKENI. The CDR3 loop spans 13 amino acids.

This clone was seen a single time. V and J are TRBV5-6 and TRBJ2-1, with 9 bases aligning to TRBD1. The junction had 7 bases not matched to a gene; V was cut back by 0 bases and J by 9 bases. The CDR3 consists of 15 residues. Germline lookup yields CDR1 SGHDT and CDR2 YYEEEE. The CDR3 DNA reads as TGTGCCAGCAGCTTGGGGGACAGGGCCCAAGTTGAGCAGTTCTTC. Translated, it gives CASSLGDRAQVEQFF.

The V and J genes are TRBV29-1 and TRBJ1-1, with D unresolved. Germline V gives CDR1 SQVTM, CDR2 ANQGSEA. This CDR3 contains 11 residues. V lost 1 base to trimming and J lost 8 bases, with 8 bases between them. In DNA, the CDR3 is TGCAGCGTTGAAGGCACGCGCGAAGCTTTCTTT. It specifies CSVEGTREAFF.

As for this clone: The same CDR3 can be traced to other DNA sequences in this sample. CDR3 nucleotides: TGCAGCGTTGGCCAGGGGAACACTGAAGCTTTCTTT. This sequence encodes CSVGQGNTEAFF. The rearrangement joins TRBV29-1 to TRBJ1-1; a possible D gene is TRBD1 (5 bases). Deletions cut 4 bases from V and 1 base from J, with 7 bases between. This CDR3 is 12 amino acids long. Germline V gene data show CDR1 as SQVTM and CDR2 as ANQGSEA. The complete variable domain, with remaining parts taken from reference TRBV29-1 and TRBJ1-1, reads SAVISQKPSRDICQRGTSLTIQCQVDSQVTMMFWYRQQPGQSLTLIATANQGSEATYESGFVIDKFPISRPNLTFSTLTVSNMSPEDSSIYLCSVGQGNTEAFFGQGTRLTVV.

The chain combines TRBV27 with TRBJ2-1; the match to TRBD2 covers 7 bases. CDR1 and CDR2 from the germline V gene are MNHEY and SMNVEV (reference sequence). V lost 0 bases and J lost 13; bases outside the gene matches: 9. CDR3 length: 14 amino acids. The DNA for the CDR3 is TGTGCCAGCAGTTTATCAAGCTCGCGGGAGCACCAGTTCTTC. It yields the protein CASSLSSSREHQFF.

V is TRBV27 and J is TRBJ2-2, with TRBD1 matching 10 bases. From germline, CDR1 is MNHEY and CDR2 SMNVEV (reference sequence). CDR3 length: 15 amino acids. After removal of 3 bases from V and 5 bases from J, the junction contained 3 bases not matched to a gene. Here the CDR3 reads CASSFGTGVTGELFF. The CDR3 nucleotides are TGTGCCAGCAGTTTCGGGACAGGGGTTACCGGGGAGCTGTTTTTT.